Listed here is a single TCR beta chain. The germline V gene encodes CDR1 SGHTA and CDR2 FQGNSA. This CDR3 is 15 amino acids long. V dropped 6 bases and J dropped 4 bases, with 18 bases sitting between them. TCRdb independently ran MiXCR on the RT-PCR reads; one entry per CDR3 protein. The sample has fewer than 800,000 distinct CDR3 sequences; 14% are singletons. The rearrangement joins TRBV7-2 to TRBJ1-1; D is unclear. Sequencing input: memory CD4+ T cells from blood. The source is a female donor in good health, serving as a healthy control. The CDR3 reads CASSLGSGVPTEAFF. As DNA, the CDR3 is TGTGCCAGCAGTCTAGGGTCCGGGGTGCCCACTGAAGCTTTCTTT.